These 2 T cell receptor beta chains share one sample of origin, sequenced in a study of neoadjuvant anti-PD-1 for oral cavity cancer. Libraries were prepared by immunoSEQ multiplex PCR; TCRdb keeps only in-frame clonotypes and omits some of them. The table lists 70,000 to 95,000 clones, approximately 84% of them singletons. The material was PBMCs, obtained before nivolumab (anti-PD-1) treatment. These receptors all come from a person between 40 and 79 years old with oral cavity squamous cell carcinoma.

The chain combines TRBV7-6 with TRBJ1-4; 7 bases are shared with TRBD1. Germline V gene data show CDR1 as SGHVS and CDR2 as FNYEAQ. The V gene end was trimmed by 5 bases and the J gene end by 8 bases; junction bases not matched to a gene: 8. The CDR3 consists of 14 residues. DNA for the CDR3: TGTGCCAGCAGCCACAGGGGAATTGAGGAAAAACTGTTTTTT. This encodes CASSHRGIEEKLFF.

This chain connects TRBV11-2 to TRBJ1-1, with 10 bases fitting TRBD1. The CDR3 is 14 amino acids. Trimming took 5 bases from V and 7 from J; bases not matched to a gene: 7. CDR1 SGHAT and CDR2 FQNNGV come from the germline V gene. The CDR3 sequence is CASSTGTGVIEAFF. The CDR3 region has the DNA TGTGCCAGCAGCACAGGGACAGGGGTTATTGAAGCTTTCTTT.